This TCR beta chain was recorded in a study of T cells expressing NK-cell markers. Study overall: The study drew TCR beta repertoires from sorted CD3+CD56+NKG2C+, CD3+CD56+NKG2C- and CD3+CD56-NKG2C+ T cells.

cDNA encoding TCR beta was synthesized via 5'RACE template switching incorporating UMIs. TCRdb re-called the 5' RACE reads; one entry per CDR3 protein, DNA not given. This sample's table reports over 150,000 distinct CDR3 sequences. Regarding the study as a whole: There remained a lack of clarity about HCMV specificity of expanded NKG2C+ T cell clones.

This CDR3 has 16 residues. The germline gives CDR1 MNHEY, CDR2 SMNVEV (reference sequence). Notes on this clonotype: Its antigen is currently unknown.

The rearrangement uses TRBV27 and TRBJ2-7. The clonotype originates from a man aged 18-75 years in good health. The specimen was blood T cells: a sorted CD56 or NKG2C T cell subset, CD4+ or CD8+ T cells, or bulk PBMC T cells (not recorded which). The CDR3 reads CASSLYGPTLYYEQYF.